Following are 8 T cell receptor beta chains from one sample sequenced in a study of blood T cell repertoires in COVID-19. TCRdb keeps only in-frame clones here, not all; method: immunoSEQ multiplex PCR. The sample includes about 220,000 clones, roughly 87% of them seen just once. The sample comprised peripheral blood. Every receptor here comes from a man aged 35-49 years with active or convalescent COVID-19.

J is TRBJ2-3 and V is TRBV9; D is unresolved. With 4 bases removed from V and 0 bases from J, the gap between germline ends came to 12 bases. The CDR3 extends over 15 amino acids. Looked up from germline, CDR1 is SGDLS and CDR2 is YYNGEE. Written as DNA, the CDR3 is TGTGCCAGCAGCCCGTCCGGTGGTAGCACAGATACGCAGTATTTT. Amino acid sequence: CASSPSGGSTDTQYF.

In its sample, this clone was seen once. The chain uses TRBV19 and TRBJ2-1; 8 positions match TRBD1. CDR1 is LNHDA, CDR2 SQIVND, per germline (reference sequence). Trimming took 4 bases from V and 8 from J; bases not matched to a gene: 13. This CDR3 has 16 residues. The CDR3 loop reads CASSKTGTGREDEQFF. DNA of the CDR3: TGTGCCAGTAGTAAGACCGGGACAGGTAGGGAGGATGAGCAGTTCTTC.

The chain recombines TRBV5-4 with TRBJ1-1, with a weak D call TRBD1 (5 bases). The CDR3 consists of 17 residues. From germline, CDR1 is SGHNT and CDR2 YYREEE (reference sequence). Trimming pared 4 bases from V and 0 bases from J, leaving 19 bases between. The chain's CDR3 is CASSPGGGPSLNTEAFF. CDR3 DNA sequence: TGTGCCAGCAGCCCGGGGGGAGGCCCTTCCTTGAACACTGAAGCTTTCTTT.

This chain uses TRBV2 with TRBJ2-3, with 9 bases fitting TRBD1. J was trimmed by 5 bases and V by 4 bases; bases with no gene match: 7. The germline V gene has CDR1 SNHLY and CDR2 FYNNEI. The CDR3 contains 15 residues. For the CDR3, the DNA is TGTGCCAGCAGTGGGAGGGGACAGGGACAAGATACGCAGTATTTT. Its protein product is CASSGRGQGQDTQYF. The entire variable domain, with the rest obtained from reference TRBV2 and TRBJ2-3, is as follows: EPEVTQTPSHQVTQMGQEVILRCVPISNHLYFYWYRQILGQKVEFLVSFYNNEISEKSEIFDDQFSVERPDGSNFTLKIRSTKLEDSAMYFCASSGRGQGQDTQYFGPGTRLTVL.

This clone showed up just a few times. The same CDR3 can be traced to other DNA sequences in this sample. The chain links TRBV18 to TRBJ2-3, with TRBD1 matching 7 bases. The CDR3 totals 15 residues. Germline V lookup: CDR1 KGHSH, CDR2 LQKENI. J gave up 1 base and V 3 bases, and 4 bases lay outside the gene matches. The CDR3 region has the DNA TGTGCCAGCTCACCCCTACAGGGGCGCACAGATACGCAGTATTTT. Protein: CASSPLQGRTDTQYF.

This rearrangement joins TRBV20-1 to TRBJ1-4; D is uncertain. V shed 3 bases and J shed 2 bases, with 10 bases lying between them. CDR3 length: 14 residues. CDR1 DFQATT and CDR2 SNEGSKA come from the germline V gene (reference sequence). This CDR3 reads CSASIDITNEKLFF. The CDR3, as DNA: TGCAGTGCTAGTATTGACATTACTAATGAAAAACTGTTTTTT.

The chain recombines TRBV9 with TRBJ2-6; 7 bases agree with TRBD2. Trimming took 4 bases from V and 12 from J; bases not matched to a gene: 10. The CDR3 has 14 residues. The germline V gene has CDR1 SGDLS and CDR2 YYNGEE. The CDR3 here is CASSSGGTPSVLTF. The CDR3 bases are TGTGCCAGCAGCTCCGGGGGGACGCCCTCCGTCCTGACTTTC.

The CDR3 DNA sequence: TGTGCCAGCTCACCAAGGCTAGCGGGGGCGTCCTACAATGAGCAGTTCTTC. As protein: CASSPRLAGASYNEQFF. The chain carries TRBV18 and TRBJ2-1; 10 nucleotides line up with TRBD2. Germline V gene lookup returns CDR1 KGHSH and CDR2 LQKENI. CDR3 size: 17 residues. With V trimmed by 2 bases and J by 1 base, 5 bases remained unmatched.